This T cell receptor (beta chain) stems from a study of identical twins. In this sample, this clonotype turned up a few times. The CDR3 sequence is 15 residues long. Germline V lookup: CDR1 LGHDT, CDR2 YNNKEL (reference sequence). Trimming stripped 4 bases from V and 0 bases from J, with 11 bases between. Each CDR3 protein gets one entry after TCRdb re-called the 5' RACE reads with MiXCR. Here the sample spans approximately 690,000 distinct CDR3 sequences, approximately 6.1% being singletons. The source of this sequence is a young man in good health. The chain carries TRBV3-1 and TRBJ2-3; possible D gene TRBD2, 5 bases. The sample was naive T cells sorted from blood. The CDR3 bases are TGTGCCAGCAGCCGCGGCGTAGCGAGCACAGATACGCAGTATTTT. Amino acids: CASSRGVASTDTQYF.